This T cell receptor (beta chain) derives from a study of vaccination and CD4 T cells after COVID-19. Turning to the study itself: Cells were stimulated with overlapping spike peptide pools from SARS-CoV-2, HCoV-NL63, HCoV-OC43 and HCoV-229E.

Trimming left V 6 bases short and J 7 bases short, with 13 bases between. The germline CDR1 and CDR2 sequences are SEHNR and FQNEAQ (reference sequence). CDR3 length: 14 amino acids. Notes on the study in general: Convalescent patients had a median roughly 84% of post-vaccine SARS-CoV-2-reactive clones that were detected only after vaccination, not before it.

Treatment here: approximately 11-day PBMC culture with coronavirus spike peptide pools or control peptides (ViraFEST assay). Peptide pool stimulation in ViraFEST expanded antigen-specific T cells, whose TCRs were then sequenced. Cultured CD4+ T-cell DNA underwent Oncomine TCR Beta short-read sequencing. One entry per CDR3 protein, called by TCRdb with MiXCR from the PCR reads. The sample records thousands of distinct CDR3 sequences, roughly a sixth being singletons. By its share, this clonotype is medium-sized. Its specificity is unknown. Material: CD4+ T cells from blood, cultured in vitro. The rearrangement joins TRBV7-9 to TRBJ1-6; TRBD1 might be the D (6 bases). The TCR sequence derives from a human donor who had recovered from COVID-19. The CDR3 is CASREDSLNSPLHF. In DNA, the CDR3 is TGTGCCAGCAGGGAGGACAGCTTAAATTCACCCCTCCACTTT.